The 22 T cell receptor beta chains listed next were all sequenced from one sample in a study of blood T cell repertoires in COVID-19. Clones were sequenced by immunoSEQ multiplex PCR, and TCRdb holds only the in-frame ones, with some missing. The sample holds around 250,000 clones, around 84% seen once. The sequenced sample consisted of peripheral blood. Receptors were obtained from a young woman with acute or convalescent COVID-19.

The J gene is TRBJ1-5, the V gene TRBV29-1; no firm D call. V dropped 6 bases and J dropped 4 bases, with 13 bases sitting between them. Germline CDR1 SQVTM, CDR2 ANQGSEA. The CDR3 is made up of 13 amino acids. CDR3 loop: CSVSGGENQPQHF. The CDR3 region has the DNA TGCAGCGTAAGCGGTGGTGAGAATCAGCCCCAGCATTTT.

This chain uses TRBV28 with TRBJ1-4; D is possibly TRBD1 (5 bases). The CDR3 loop spans 15 amino acids. From germline, CDR1 is MDHEN and CDR2 SYDVKM. With 4 bases removed from V and 2 bases from J, the gap between germline ends came to 11 bases. This CDR3 reads CASSSGGETNEKLFF. Written as DNA, the CDR3 is TGTGCCAGCAGTTCTGGAGGGGAGACTAATGAAAAACTGTTTTTT.

This chain joins TRBV9 and TRBJ1-1; no reliable D call. Per germline, CDR1 SGDLS and CDR2 YYNGEE. The CDR3 is 19 amino acids. V lost 4 bases and J lost 0, with 25 bases in between. The CDR3 DNA is TGTGCCAGCAGCCCCAAAAGATCGAGGGCCTCGACTCTGAACACTGAAGCTTTCTTT. It translates to CASSPKRSRASTLNTEAFF.

This chain connects TRBV20-1 to TRBJ2-1; the match to TRBD2 covers 7 bases. V was clipped by 3 bases and J by 6 bases; unmatched bases: 5. The CDR3 contains 13 residues. CDR1 is DFQATT, CDR2 SNEGSKA, per germline (reference sequence). The CDR3 region is CSASSSGANEQFF. The CDR3 bases are TGCAGTGCTAGTTCGAGCGGGGCCAATGAGCAGTTCTTC.

This clone was seen a few times. The chain recombines TRBV7-2 with TRBJ1-5, with 8 bases lining up with TRBD1. V lost 4 bases to trimming and J lost 2 bases; unmatched junction nucleotides: 7. Per the germline V gene, CDR1 is SGHTA and CDR2 is FQGNSA. This CDR3 is built from 16 residues. The CDR3 protein is CASSSRGRMGNQPQHF. The CDR3 nucleotides are TGTGCCAGCAGCTCCAGGGGGCGAATGGGCAATCAGCCCCAGCATTTT.

Written as DNA, the CDR3 is TGTGCCTGGAGTGTAATAGATTCTGGGGCCAACGTCCTGACTTTC. It codes for CAWSVIDSGANVLTF. The chain joins TRBV30 to TRBJ2-6, with D hard to call. The CDR3 extends over 15 amino acids. Germline CDR1 GTSNPN, CDR2 SVGIG (reference sequence). Trimming shortened V by 0 bases and J by 1 base, and 7 bases separated the two germline ends.

The gene calls are TRBV2 and TRBJ1-6, with a tentative D call TRBD1 (5 bases). This CDR3 is 15 amino acids long. The germline V gene encodes CDR1 SNHLY and CDR2 FYNNEI. The ends were cut back, 9 bases at V and 0 bases at J, with 12 bases in the middle. CDR3: CASWTQSSYNSPLHF. Here the CDR3 DNA reads TGTGCCAGTTGGACACAGAGCTCCTATAATTCACCCCTCCACTTT.

The chain joins TRBV5-1 to TRBJ2-7; 7 bases are a match to TRBD2. The CDR3 runs 16 residues. Germline lookup yields CDR1 SGHRS and CDR2 YFSETQ. After removal of 0 bases from V and 1 base from J, the junction contained 7 bases not matched to a gene. For the CDR3, the DNA is TGCGCCAGCAGCTTGGCCGGGAGGATCCCATCCTACGAGCAGTACTTC. Translating it yields CASSLAGRIPSYEQYF.

This clone has more than one count but fewer than ten. V is TRBV7-9 and J is TRBJ1-5; TRBD1 aligns across 9 bases. The CDR3 covers 18 residues. Germline loops: CDR1 SEHNR, CDR2 FQNEAQ (reference sequence). Trimming cost V 5 bases and J 3 bases; bases outside gene matches: 14. The CDR3 sequence is CASSPGEWGQGANQPQHF. Written as DNA, the CDR3 is TGTGCCAGCAGCCCGGGGGAGTGGGGACAGGGTGCCAATCAGCCCCAGCATTTT.

The V and J genes are TRBV18 and TRBJ1-3; D unresolved. The germline V gene encodes CDR1 KGHSH and CDR2 LQKENI. The length of the CDR3 is 14 residues. V was clipped by 6 bases and J by 4 bases, with 13 bases between them. The chain's CDR3 is CASSPPGVGNTIYF. DNA for the CDR3: TGTGCCAGCTCCCCCCCCGGGGTCGGAAACACCATATATTTT.

This chain connects TRBV7-2 to TRBJ2-2; no reliable D call. Trimming took off 1 base at V and 2 bases at J, with 8 bases between the two ends. CDR1 SGHTA and CDR2 FQGNSA come from the germline V gene. The CDR3 has 15 residues. DNA for the CDR3: TGTGCCAGCAGCTTAGTTCTAGGAAACACCGGGGAGCTGTTTTTT. Translation gives CASSLVLGNTGELFF.

The V and J genes are TRBV5-4 and TRBJ2-7, with no clear D. The germline CDR1 and CDR2 sequences are SGHNT and YYREEE (reference sequence). This CDR3 has 15 amino acids. V dropped 0 bases and J dropped 4 bases, with 14 bases sitting between them. CDR3 nucleotide sequence: TGTGCCAGCAGCTTGGCCGGCGCAGTGACTTACGAGCAGTACTTC. Translated, it gives CASSLAGAVTYEQYF. The full variable domain, rest sourced from reference TRBV5-4 and TRBJ2-7, is ETGVTQSPTHLIKTRGQQVTLRCSSQSGHNTVSWYQQALGQGPQFIFQYYREEENGRGNFPPRFSGLQFPNYSSELNVNALELDDSALYLCASSLAGAVTYEQYFGPGTRLTVT.

A remark on this clone: A read error may account for a junction end that differs from germline. J is TRBJ1-2 and V is TRBV6-5; TRBD1 is a possible D gene (6 bases). Germline CDR1 MNHEY, CDR2 SVGAGI. The CDR3 covers 14 residues. This CDR3 is CAMSGGAAAYGYTF. The CDR3 DNA is TGTGCCATGAGCGGGGGCGCAGCAGCCTATGGTTACACCTTC.

The chain links TRBV24-1 to TRBJ2-1; D is possibly TRBD1 (5 bases). CDR1 and CDR2 from the germline V gene are KGHDR and SFDVKD. Trimming removed 3 bases from V and 9 bases from J, with 8 bases in between. The CDR3 has 12 residues. The CDR3 protein is CATSDKGCEQFF. DNA of the CDR3: TGTGCCACCAGTGATAAGGGGTGTGAGCAGTTCTTC.

In this sample, this clone turned up once. This sequence joins TRBV7-8 and TRBJ1-5; the D gene is possibly TRBD1 (6 bases). This CDR3 spans 16 amino acids. Trimming left V 4 bases short and J 2 bases short, with 15 bases between. Per germline, CDR1 SGHVS and CDR2 FQNEAQ. For the CDR3, the DNA is TGTGCCAGCAGCTCTCGTACAGGGCAGGGCAATCAGCCCCAGCATTTT. This codes for CASSSRTGQGNQPQHF.

This chain's CDR3 is CASSLDSGTLGTGELFF. CDR3 coding DNA: TGCGCCAGCAGCTTGGATAGCGGGACGCTTGGGACCGGGGAGCTGTTTTTT. The rearrangement uses TRBV5-1 and TRBJ2-2; 8 nucleotides align to TRBD2. V shed 0 bases, J shed 5 bases, and the junction held 9 bases outside the gene matches. There are 17 residues in the CDR3. Germline V gives CDR1 SGHRS, CDR2 YFSETQ.

The V and J genes are TRBV28 and TRBJ2-7; D is perhaps TRBD1 (6 bases). CDR1 is MDHEN and CDR2 is SYDVKM in the germline V gene. The CDR3 is made up of 14 amino acids. V was clipped by 6 bases and J by 3 bases, with 15 bases between them. CDR3 nucleotide sequence: TGTGCCAGCAGCCCGGCAGGGGAAGGCTACGAGCAGTACTTC. As protein: CASSPAGEGYEQYF.

This chain links TRBV5-1 with TRBJ2-7; 13 bases are shared with TRBD2. Germline CDR1 is SGHRS and CDR2 is YFSETQ. The CDR3 sequence is 15 residues long. The junction had 5 bases not matched to a gene; V was cut back by 3 bases and J by 5 bases. The CDR3 nucleotides are TGCGCCAGCAGCTCGGGACTAGCGGGAATTGACGAGCAGTACTTC. It translates to CASSSGLAGIDEQYF. Full variable domain (missing parts from reference TRBV5-1 and TRBJ2-7): KAGVTQTPRYLIKTRGQQVTLSCSPISGHRSVSWYQQTPGQGLQFLFEYFSETQRNKGNFPGRFSGRQFSNSRSEMNVSTLELGDSALYLCASSSGLAGIDEQYFGPGTRLTVT.

The chain combines TRBV27 with TRBJ2-2; a weak D match, TRBD1 (5 bases). V shed 2 bases and J shed 7 bases, with 14 bases lying between them. The CDR3 runs 15 residues. Germline CDR1 reads MNHEY; CDR2 reads SMNVEV (reference sequence). The CDR3 protein is CASSLRQGGNGELFF. The CDR3 DNA is TGTGCCAGCAGTTTAAGGCAGGGCGGAAACGGGGAGCTGTTTTTT.

The chain is built from TRBV28 and TRBJ2-1; 9 bases fit TRBD2. The length of the CDR3 is 16 residues. Trimming took 6 bases from V and 3 from J; bases not matched to a gene: 9. In germline, CDR1 is MDHEN, CDR2 SYDVKM. CDR3 region: CASSPRVAGVYNEQFF. CDR3 nucleotides: TGTGCCAGCAGCCCTCGGGTAGCGGGAGTCTACAATGAGCAGTTCTTC.

The chain joins TRBV27 to TRBJ2-7; TRBD2 agrees at 9 bases. Per the germline V gene, CDR1 is MNHEY and CDR2 is SMNVEV (reference sequence). The CDR3 spans 16 residues. Losses at the gene ends were 2 bases for V and 2 bases for J; bases not matched to a gene: 7. The CDR3 nucleotides are TGTGCCAGCAGTTTACTGCGGGAGGGCGGGGCCTACGAGCAGTACTTC. Translating it yields CASSLLREGGAYEQYF.

This clone has only a few counts. The V call is TRBV29-1, the J call TRBJ1-6; 10 nucleotides agree with TRBD1. CDR3 length: 13 residues. Germline values: CDR1 SQVTM, CDR2 ANQGSEA. The V segment lost 7 bases and the J segment 7 bases; nucleotides outside the gene matches: 4. CDR3: CSAGQGGNSPLHF. The DNA for the CDR3 is TGCAGCGCCGGACAGGGGGGAAATTCACCCCTCCACTTT.